Below, 25 T cell receptor beta chains from the same sample are listed, as sequenced in a study of cytomegalovirus exposure and HLA in healthy donors. Using immunoSEQ multiplex PCR, the repertoire was profiled, and TCRdb retains in-frame clones only, with some absent. The sample holds approximately 41,000 clones; approximately 92% are singletons and the top ten take about 3%. Source material: PBMCs. These receptors came from a man younger than 35 in good health and CMV-seronegative.

This chain links TRBV27 with TRBJ1-1; TRBD1 aligns across 12 bases. The CDR3 sequence is 17 residues long. Trimming cost V 5 bases and J 3 bases; bases outside gene matches: 10. The germline V gene encodes CDR1 MNHEY and CDR2 SMNVEV (reference sequence). CDR3 region: CASSTSGTGGAHTEAFF. In nucleotides, the CDR3 is TGTGCCAGCAGTACCTCCGGGACAGGGGGCGCGCACACTGAAGCTTTCTTT.

The CDR3 is CAWSAGLGQYF. For the CDR3, the DNA is TGTGCCTGGAGTGCAGGGTTGGGGCAGTATTTT. This chain uses TRBV30 with TRBJ2-3; tentative D call: TRBD1 (5 bases). Trimming took off 1 base at V and 11 bases at J, with 10 bases between the two ends. Per the germline V gene, CDR1 is GTSNPN and CDR2 is SVGIG (reference sequence). The CDR3 is 11 residues long.

In its sample, this clone was seen a few times. The V and J genes are TRBV19 and TRBJ2-4; TRBD2 aligns across 7 bases. The CDR3 consists of 14 residues. Germline assignment: CDR1 LNHDA and CDR2 SQIVND (reference sequence). Trimming took 5 bases from V and 8 from J; bases not matched to a gene: 9. The CDR3 nucleotides read TGTGCCAGTAGTTGGGGGGGGAAAGGAGACATTCAGTACTTC. Residues: CASSWGGKGDIQYF.

V is TRBV11-2 and J is TRBJ2-7, with 12 bases matching TRBD2. V lost 1 base and J lost 4; bases outside the gene matches: 2. The CDR3 spans 15 residues. Germline V gene sequence: CDR1 SGHAT, CDR2 FQNNGV. The CDR3 loop is CASSLGTSGIYEQYF. The CDR3 DNA is TGTGCCAGCAGCTTAGGGACTAGCGGGATATACGAGCAGTACTTC.

The V and J genes are TRBV5-1 and TRBJ2-1, with D possibly TRBD1 on 6 matching bases. V was pared by 4 bases and J by 6 bases, with 17 bases between. The CDR3 is 15 residues long. Germline CDR1 reads SGHRS; CDR2 reads YFSETQ. The CDR3 protein is CASSAQTGIRNEQFF. The CDR3 nucleotides are TGCGCCAGCAGCGCACAAACAGGGATTCGCAATGAGCAGTTCTTC.

The rearrangement links TRBV7-9 to TRBJ2-7; TRBD2 matches 7 bases. Unmatched junction bases numbered 12, after V lost 5 bases and J lost 5 bases. Germline loops: CDR1 SEHNR, CDR2 FQNEAQ (reference sequence). This CDR3 is built from 15 residues. The CDR3 DNA follows: TGTGCCAGCAGCACCTGGAGCGGGGCCGGCCACGAGCAGTACTTC. This encodes CASSTWSGAGHEQYF.

This chain joins TRBV7-2 and TRBJ2-7, with D perhaps TRBD2 (6 bases). Between the trimmed V and J ends, which lost 2 bases and 5 bases, there was a span of 13 bases. Germline V lookup: CDR1 SGHTA, CDR2 FQGNSA. This CDR3 region has 14 residues. CDR3 in amino acids: CASSLRLVTHEQYF. The DNA for the CDR3 is TGTGCCAGCAGCTTAAGACTAGTAACCCACGAGCAGTACTTC.

This rearrangement joins TRBV4-2 to TRBJ2-6; no firm D call. The CDR3 sequence is 17 residues long. Germline assignment: CDR1 LGHNA and CDR2 YNFKEQ. Trimming removed 0 bases at V and 1 base at J, with 10 bases between. The CDR3 DNA reads as TGTGCCAGCAGCCAAGATGGTCCAGCGTCTGGGGCCAACGTCCTGACTTTC. This translates into CASSQDGPASGANVLTF.

The V call is TRBV11-2, the J call TRBJ2-6; 7 bases map to TRBD2. Germline V gene lookup returns CDR1 SGHAT and CDR2 FQNNGV. Unmatched junction bases numbered 12, after V lost 5 bases and J lost 2 bases. The CDR3 has 18 residues. CDR3 amino acids: CASSGGDLPHPGANVLTF. CDR3 in DNA: TGTGCCAGCAGCGGGGGGGACCTTCCCCATCCTGGGGCCAACGTCCTGACTTTC.

The rearrangement links TRBV7-8 to TRBJ2-1; TRBD2 aligns across 16 bases. V was pared by 4 bases and J by 0 bases, with 9 bases of the junction left unmatched. Per germline, CDR1 SGHVS and CDR2 FQNEAQ. The CDR3 consists of 20 residues. CDR3 DNA sequence: TGTGCCAGCAGCTCCCCTCCGGGACTAGCGGGGGGGAGCTCCTACAATGAGCAGTTCTTC. It is translated as CASSSPPGLAGGSSYNEQFF.

The V gene is TRBV29-1, the J gene TRBJ2-2; possible D gene TRBD2, 5 bases. The CDR3 runs 13 residues. V lost 1 base and J 5 bases, leaving 8 bases between the germline ends. Per germline, CDR1 SQVTM and CDR2 ANQGSEA. The CDR3 DNA sequence: TGCAGCGTTGAAGGAGGGCCAACCGGGGAGCTGTTTTTT. It is translated as CSVEGGPTGELFF.

J is TRBJ2-7 and V is TRBV7-9; tentatively, D is TRBD1 (6 bases). V dropped 4 bases and J dropped 6 bases, with 7 bases sitting between them. CDR1 is SEHNR and CDR2 is FQNEAQ in the germline V gene (reference sequence). The length of the CDR3 is 11 residues. This CDR3 reads CASSSRGEQYF. The CDR3 region has the DNA TGTGCCAGCAGCTCCAGGGGCGAGCAGTACTTC.

The gene calls are TRBV9 and TRBJ2-3; 11 nucleotides align to TRBD2. The V gene end was trimmed by 3 bases and the J gene end by 5 bases; junction bases not matched to a gene: 2. This CDR3 contains 14 residues. Germline CDR1 reads SGDLS; CDR2 reads YYNGEE. CDR3 sequence: CASSDGLAGDTQYF. The CDR3 nucleotides read TGTGCCAGCAGCGACGGACTAGCGGGAGATACGCAGTATTTT.

Here the CDR3 reads CASSLIVAGGNYNEQFF. CDR3 DNA sequence: TGTGCCAGCTCTCTCATTGTTGCGGGGGGCAACTACAATGAGCAGTTCTTC. V usage is TRBV18 and J usage is TRBJ2-1, with 8 bases that match TRBD2. From germline, CDR1 is KGHSH and CDR2 LQKENI. The CDR3 sequence is 17 residues long. V was clipped by 6 bases and J by 3 bases; unmatched bases: 13.

The chain links TRBV5-6 to TRBJ2-5, with TRBD2 matching over 8 bases. The CDR3 is made up of 16 amino acids. V was pared by 0 bases and J by 4 bases, with 8 bases of the junction left unmatched. Germline assignment: CDR1 SGHDT and CDR2 YYEEEE. The CDR3 reads CASSLEGGRKGETQYF. The DNA for the CDR3 is TGTGCCAGCAGCTTGGAGGGCGGGAGGAAGGGAGAGACCCAGTACTTC.

This sequence joins TRBV27 and TRBJ2-1; 8 bases map to TRBD1. This CDR3 region has 14 residues. The J segment lost 3 bases and the V segment lost 5 bases, leaving 3 bases of the junction unmatched. CDR1 MNHEY and CDR2 SMNVEV come from the germline V gene (reference sequence). CDR3 loop: CASSDRGRYNEQFF. CDR3 DNA: TGTGCCAGCAGTGACAGGGGACGCTACAATGAGCAGTTCTTC.

This clone occurred once. V usage is TRBV19 and J usage is TRBJ2-7; 9 bases line up with TRBD2. Germline V gene data show CDR1 as LNHDA and CDR2 as SQIVND (reference sequence). This CDR3 comprises 16 residues. With V trimmed by 2 bases and J by 0 bases, 5 bases remained unmatched. The CDR3: CASSISSSGSSYEQYF. The CDR3 coding sequence is TGTGCCAGTAGTATATCGAGTAGCGGGAGCTCCTACGAGCAGTACTTC.

This clone came up once. The chain links TRBV9 to TRBJ2-7; TRBD1 matches at 7 bases. From germline, CDR1 is SGDLS and CDR2 YYNGEE. The CDR3 spans 15 residues. V lost 0 bases and J lost 6; bases outside the gene matches: 9. CDR3 loop: CASSVEGQELSEQYF. The CDR3 nucleotides are TGTGCCAGCAGCGTAGAAGGACAGGAGTTATCCGAGCAGTACTTC.

This chain links TRBV10-2 with TRBJ1-3; perhaps TRBD1 as D (5 bases). This CDR3 is 14 amino acids long. CDR1 and CDR2 (germline): WSHSY, SAAADI. With 10 bases removed from V and 3 bases from J, the gap between germline ends came to 16 bases. Here the CDR3 DNA reads TGCGCCACCGGGACTCAATCGGGTGGAAACACCATATATTTT. Its protein is CATGTQSGGNTIYF.

This rearrangement joins TRBV7-9 to TRBJ2-7; D is perhaps TRBD2 (6 bases). Trimming took 5 bases from V and 8 from J, leaving 10 bases between them. The CDR3 consists of 11 residues. Looked up from germline, CDR1 is SEHNR and CDR2 is FQNEAQ (reference sequence). In DNA, the CDR3 is TGTGCCAGCAGCCGGGAGATCCAGCAGTACTTC. Translation gives CASSREIQQYF.

The V and J genes are TRBV6-5 and TRBJ2-7; 8 bases fit TRBD1. The CDR3 contains 14 residues. Germline CDR1 reads MNHEY; CDR2 reads SVGAGI. V lost 8 bases, J lost 4 bases, and 10 bases stayed unmatched. CDR3 bases: TGTGCCAGCGAAACCAGACAGGGGAAATACGAGCAGTACTTC. It translates to CASETRQGKYEQYF.

Of note for this clone: A read error may account for a junction end that differs from germline. This sequence joins TRBV11-2 and TRBJ2-2; 8 bases line up with TRBD2. The CDR3 runs to 14 residues. Germline-derived CDR1 and CDR2 are SGHAT and FQNNGV. CDR3 DNA: TGTGCCAGCAGGTTAGCGGGATCCACCGGGGAGCTGTTTTTT. It translates to CASRLAGSTGELFF.

This chain uses TRBV9 with TRBJ2-1; 15 bases agree with TRBD2. The CDR3 has 18 residues. Germline V gene sequence: CDR1 SGDLS, CDR2 YYNGEE. V shed 0 bases and J 5 bases; nucleotides not matched to a gene: 6. Written as DNA, the CDR3 is TGTGCCAGCAGCGTAGTTGGGACTAGCGGGGGGAGAGACAATGAGCAGTTCTTC. Translating it yields CASSVVGTSGGRDNEQFF.

The V and J genes are TRBV6-6 and TRBJ1-6; D is unresolved. Germline lookup yields CDR1 MNHNY and CDR2 SVGAGI (reference sequence). Trimming removed 0 bases from V and 2 bases from J, with 5 bases in between. This CDR3 has 15 residues. The CDR3 DNA follows: TGTGCCAGCAGTTACTCGGGAGCCTATAATTCACCCCTCCACTTT. Its protein product is CASSYSGAYNSPLHF.

The rearrangement uses TRBV30 and TRBJ2-3, with 9 bases lining up with TRBD1. The CDR3 has 13 amino acids. The germline CDR1 and CDR2 sequences are GTSNPN and SVGIG (reference sequence). V dropped 5 bases and J dropped 6; count of bases not matched to a gene: 6. This CDR3 is CAWGGQGVDTQYF. As DNA, the CDR3 is TGTGCCTGGGGGGGACAGGGTGTCGATACGCAGTATTTT.